Listed below are T cell receptor beta chains from one sample, sequenced in a study of T-cell memory formation after mild COVID-19. TCRdb ran MiXCR on the 5' RACE reads and lists one entry per CDR3 protein. Among hundreds of thousands of distinct CDR3 sequences listed, about 23% were seen once. Sample: PBMCs or a T cell subset sorted from them (not recorded which). These receptors all stem from an adult woman who had mild COVID-19 (a few samples of this study predate the infection). Cell type and time point are not known. Each CDR3 is given with its conserved first and last residue. The order of the fields is J gene, clone size, D gene, V gene, CDR3 protein, CDR3 DNA. The D gene is left open where the match is weak. Size tells how often a clone was seen (once, few, many) or the class of an expanded clone, and some rows leave it out.

TRBJ2-3 | NA | TRBD1 | TRBV19 | CASKNAGTGGRGTQYF | TGTGCCAGTAAGAACGCCGGGACAGGAGGCCGCGGTACGCAGTATTTT
TRBJ1-2 | few | TRBD1 | TRBV12-3/TRBV12-4 | CASSRILGQRSYGYTF | TGTGCCAGCAGCCGAATCCTGGGACAGAGGTCATATGGCTACACCTTC
TRBJ2-7 | few | TRBD1 | TRBV19 | CASSPGQGAGSFF | TGTGCCAGTAGCCCGGGACAGGGGGCCGGGAGTTTCTTC
TRBJ2-1 | NA | TRBD2 | TRBV13 | CASSPRMSSGSGNEQFF | TGTGCCAGCAGCCCCCGAATGTCTAGCGGCTCTGGCAATGAGCAGTTCTTC
TRBJ2-3 | once | NA | TRBV27 | CASSNEGRTDTQYF | TGTGCCAGCAGTAACGAGGGCAGGACAGATACGCAGTATTTT
TRBJ2-1 | NA | NA | TRBV6-5 | CASSYSGRGEQFF | TGTGCCAGCAGTTACTCCGGGCGAGGTGAGCAGTTCTTC
TRBJ2-5 | NA | TRBD2 | TRBV7-2 | CASSLWTSAETQYF | TGTGCCAGCAGCTTGTGGACTAGTGCGGAGACCCAGTACTTC
TRBJ2-3 | NA | TRBD2 | TRBV2 | CASSAGLATDTQYF | TGTGCCAGCAGTGCGGGACTAGCCACAGATACGCAGTATTTT
TRBJ2-1 | NA | TRBD2 | TRBV2 | CASSLPLADNEQFF | TGTGCCAGCAGTCTTCCCCTAGCGGACAATGAGCAGTTCTTC
TRBJ2-5 | many | TRBD2 | TRBV7-6 | CASSLGGRGLAETQYF | TGTGCCAGCAGCTTAGGTGGAAGAGGACTAGCCGAGACCCAGTACTTC
TRBJ1-1 | NA | TRBD1 | TRBV5-1 | CASSHKAQGSKGTEAFF | TGCGCCAGCAGCCATAAGGCACAGGGGTCTAAGGGCACTGAAGCTTTCTTT
TRBJ2-1 | few | TRBD2 | TRBV27 | CASSLAGGPFEQFF | TGTGCCAGCAGTTTAGCGGGAGGGCCATTTGAGCAGTTCTTC
TRBJ1-2 | few | TRBD1 | TRBV7-9 | CASSLHPSTTGNYGYTF | TGTGCCAGCAGCCTGCACCCCAGTACGACAGGGAACTATGGCTACACCTTC
TRBJ1-4 | few | NA | TRBV30 | CAWSVGQGREKLFF | TGTGCCTGGAGTGTCGGGCAGGGGAGGGAAAAACTGTTTTTT
TRBJ1-2 | NA | NA | TRBV7-9 | CASSLETANYGYTF | TGTGCCAGCAGCTTAGAAACTGCTAACTATGGCTACACCTTC
TRBJ2-1 | NA | TRBD2 | TRBV10-3 | CAITETSGGVLFNEQFF | TGTGCCATCACCGAGACTAGCGGGGGGGTATTATTCAATGAGCAGTTCTTC
TRBJ1-1 | NA | NA | TRBV2 | CASSHGAGMNTEAFF | TGTGCGTCATCTCACGGCGCTGGCATGAACACTGAAGCTTTCTTT
TRBJ2-3 | few | NA | TRBV7-9 | CASSPRTSISTDTQYF | TGTGCCAGCAGCCCCCGGACGTCTATTAGCACAGATACGCAGTATTTT
TRBJ2-3 | few | NA | TRBV7-2 | CASSLQADTDTQYF | TGTGCCAGCAGCCTTCAAGCGGACACAGATACGCAGTATTTT
TRBJ1-2 | few | TRBD1 | TRBV5-1 | CASSRDRVRRDYGYTF | TGCGCCAGCAGCCGAGACAGGGTACGCCGGGACTATGGCTACACCTTC
TRBJ1-6 | NA | NA | TRBV2 | CASRMGASYNSPLHF | TGTGCCAGCAGGATGGGGGCATCCTATAATTCACCCCTCCACTTT
TRBJ2-3 | many | NA | TRBV7-2 | CASSLRGGGAGTDTQYF | TGTGCCAGCAGCTTAAGGGGGGGCGGGGCTGGCACAGATACGCAGTATTTT
TRBJ2-7 | NA | TRBD2 | TRBV7-6 | CASSLGTSGAQYF | TGTGCCAGCAGCCTAGGGACTAGCGGGGCGCAGTACTTC
TRBJ2-5 | few | TRBD2 | TRBV5-6 | CASSLGLAASQETQYF | TGTGCCAGCAGTCTGGGGCTAGCGGCCTCGCAAGAGACCCAGTACTTC
TRBJ2-7 | NA | NA | TRBV27 | CASSLFSGQEQYF | TGTGCCAGCAGTTTATTTTCGGGGCAGGAGCAGTACTTC
TRBJ2-3 | few | TRBD2 | TRBV15 | CATSSGGTSQSSSTDTQYF | TGTGCCACCAGCAGTGGCGGGACTAGCCAAAGCTCGAGCACAGATACGCAGTATTTT
TRBJ2-7 | few | NA | TRBV7-9 | CASSAGHPYEQYF | TGTGCCAGCAGCGCTGGACACCCCTACGAGCAGTACTTC
TRBJ1-2 | few | TRBD1 | TRBV20-1 | CSAWTGRNYGYTF | TGCAGTGCTTGGACAGGACGTAACTATGGCTACACCTTC
TRBJ2-7 | NA | TRBD2 | TRBV9 | CASSLKTSRDEQYF | TGTGCCAGCAGCCTAAAGACTAGCCGGGACGAGCAGTACTTC
TRBJ2-7 | NA | NA | TRBV27 | CASWRSPYEQYF | TGTGCCAGTTGGAGGAGCCCCTACGAGCAGTACTTC
TRBJ1-2 | NA | TRBD1 | TRBV12-3/TRBV12-4 | CASGEGAGDGYTF | TGTGCCAGCGGGGAGGGGGCGGGCGATGGCTACACCTTC
TRBJ2-1 | NA | TRBD1 | TRBV28 | CASSTNRQGAYNEQFF | TGTGCCAGCAGCACCAACCGACAGGGGGCCTACAATGAGCAGTTCTTC
TRBJ2-1 | NA | NA | TRBV14 | CASSQRARYNEQFF | TGTGCCAGCAGCCAAAGAGCCCGGTACAATGAGCAGTTCTTC